This T cell receptor beta chain was retrieved from a study of blood T cell repertoires in COVID-19. Study-level background: The cDNA or gDNA used as material had been derived from T cells, B-cell-depleted T cells, or PBMCs.

Per the original data handling: Amplification of reference gene primers was used by the study to estimate nucleated cell counts. Profiling relied on immunoSEQ multiplex PCR, and the TCRdb table lists in-frame clones only, not all of them. V and J calls and clone size are as listed in that table; D and trimming were resolved from the DNA. The data show 70,000 to 90,000 clones, with approximately 85% seen just once and roughly 9.1% held by the top ten. The length of the CDR3 is 15 residues. Germline V gene data show CDR1 as SGHTS and CDR2 as YDEGEE. Germline trimming cut 0 bases from V and 5 bases from J; bases unmatched to any gene: 4.

The rearrangement uses TRBV5-8 and TRBJ2-1; 8 bases align to TRBD1. Sequenced sample: peripheral blood. The sequence came from a man aged 45-60 years with COVID-19, enrolled during active disease. CDR3 DNA sequence: TGTGCCAGCAGCTTGGGGACAGGGAACAACAATGAGCAGTTCTTC. Amino acid sequence: CASSLGTGNNNEQFF.